This is a list of T cell receptor beta chains from one sample in a study of blood T cell repertoires in COVID-19. Data came from immunoSEQ multiplex PCR; TCRdb stores just in-frame clones and leaves some out. The table shows some 89,000 clones, with 75% to 95% occurring only once. The sequenced material came from peripheral blood. The receptor source for this set is a man in his fifties or sixties with acute or convalescent COVID-19. Both conserved end residues are part of each CDR3. The D gene is left open where the match is weak. Where a row states a size, it is once, few, many or the class of an expanded clone; other rows omit it.

J: TRBJ2-7; D: .; V: TRBV7-2; size: .; CDR3: CASSYQTGDYEQYF; DNA: TGTGCCAGCAGCTACCAGACAGGCGACTACGAGCAGTACTTC
J: TRBJ1-5; D: TRBD1; V: TRBV7-9; size: .; CDR3: CASSLGQGLNQPQHF; DNA: TGTGCCAGCAGCTTAGGACAGGGCCTTAATCAGCCCCAGCATTTT
J: TRBJ1-2; D: .; V: TRBV5-1; size: .; CDR3: CASSLDSPSYGYTF; DNA: TGCGCCAGCAGCTTAGACAGCCCTTCCTATGGCTACACCTTC
J: TRBJ2-6; D: TRBD1; V: TRBV28; size: .; CDR3: CAIPGGSGANVLTF; DNA: TGTGCCATTCCAGGGGGCTCTGGGGCCAACGTCCTGACTTTC
J: TRBJ1-3; D: .; V: TRBV7-2; size: .; CDR3: CASSPRQLISGNTIYF; DNA: TGTGCCAGCAGCCCCCGACAGCTAATCTCTGGAAACACCATATATTTT
J: TRBJ1-6; D: TRBD1; V: TRBV5-1; size: .; CDR3: CASSLDRGRSPLHF; DNA: TGCGCCAGCAGCTTGGACAGGGGAAGATCACCCCTCCACTTT
J: TRBJ1-5; D: TRBD1; V: TRBV12-5; size: .; CDR3: CASGSDRGQPQHF; DNA: TGTGCTAGTGGTTCAGACAGGGGCCAGCCCCAGCATTTT
J: TRBJ1-2; D: .; V: TRBV7-8; size: once; CDR3: CASSLAPRGNYGYTF; DNA: TGTGCCAGCAGCTTAGCACCCAGGGGTAACTATGGCTACACCTTC
J: TRBJ1-6; D: .; V: TRBV6-5; size: .; CDR3: CASSRDRTNSPLHF; DNA: TGTGCCAGCAGTCGAGACAGAACCAATTCACCCCTCCACTTT
J: TRBJ1-1; D: .; V: TRBV7-9; size: .; CDR3: CASSLQSGREAFF; DNA: TGTGCCAGCAGCTTACAATCCGGGAGGGAAGCTTTCTTT
J: TRBJ1-1; D: .; V: TRBV21-1; size: .; CDR3: CASSPTGDTEAFF; DNA: TGTGCCAGCAGCCCGACAGGGGACACTGAAGCTTTCTTT
J: TRBJ2-2; D: .; V: TRBV25-1; size: .; CDR3: CASSDRFPGELFF; DNA: TGTGCCAGCAGTGACAGGTTCCCCGGGGAGCTGTTTTTT
J: TRBJ1-1; D: .; V: TRBV21-1; size: .; CDR3: CASSKGGRGTEAFF; DNA: TGTGCCAGCAGCAAAGGGGGCAGGGGCACTGAAGCTTTCTTT
J: TRBJ2-5; D: TRBD1; V: TRBV7-9; size: .; CDR3: CASSLNRGETQYF; DNA: TGTGCCAGCAGCTTAAACAGGGGGGAGACCCAGTACTTC
J: TRBJ1-5; D: .; V: TRBV30; size: .; CDR3: CAWSARGFRNQPQHF; DNA: TGTGCCTGGAGTGCTAGGGGTTTCCGCAATCAGCCCCAGCATTTT
J: TRBJ1-2; D: TRBD1; V: TRBV27; size: .; CDR3: CASSSQTGGYGYTF; DNA: TGTGCCAGCAGTTCCCAAACAGGGGGCTATGGCTACACCTTC
J: TRBJ2-2; D: .; V: TRBV7-2; size: .; CDR3: CASSWDLTGELFF; DNA: TGTGCCAGCAGCTGGGACTTAACCGGGGAGCTGTTTTTT
J: TRBJ1-6; D: TRBD1; V: TRBV11-3; size: once; CDR3: CASGTGANSPLHF; DNA: TGTGCCAGCGGGACAGGGGCTAATTCACCCCTCCACTTT
J: TRBJ2-1; D: .; V: TRBV19; size: .; CDR3: CASSQDTNEQFF; DNA: TGTGCCAGTAGTCAAGACACCAATGAGCAGTTCTTC
J: TRBJ1-6; D: .; V: TRBV18; size: .; CDR3: CASSPGQSNNSPLHF; DNA: TGTGCCAGCTCACCAGGACAGTCCAATAATTCACCCCTCCACTTT
J: TRBJ1-2; D: .; V: TRBV12-3/TRBV12-4; size: .; CDR3: CASLPFEAGGYTF; DNA: TGTGCCAGCTTACCTTTCGAAGCGGGTGGCTACACCTTC
J: TRBJ1-5; D: .; V: TRBV29-1; size: .; CDR3: CSVVGNQPQHF; DNA: TGCAGCGTTGTCGGGAATCAGCCCCAGCATTTT
J: TRBJ1-2; D: .; V: TRBV12-3/TRBV12-4; size: .; CDR3: CASSFRGYYGYTF; DNA: TGTGCCAGCAGTTTTAGGGGGTACTATGGCTACACCTTC
J: TRBJ2-2; D: .; V: TRBV3-1/TRBV3-2; size: .; CDR3: CASSQGAGNTGELFF; DNA: TGTGCCAGCAGCCAAGGGGCCGGAAACACCGGGGAGCTGTTTTTT
J: TRBJ2-2; D: TRBD2; V: TRBV18; size: .; CDR3: CASSRLAGNTGELFF; DNA: TGTGCCAGCTCACGACTAGCGGGAAACACCGGGGAGCTGTTTTTT
J: TRBJ1-5; D: TRBD1; V: TRBV10-3; size: .; CDR3: CAIRTGLNQPQHF; DNA: TGTGCCATCAGGACAGGGCTTAATCAGCCCCAGCATTTT
J: TRBJ1-2; D: TRBD1; V: TRBV19; size: .; CDR3: CASSAGTGDRAVGYTF; DNA: TGTGCCAGTAGTGCCGGGACAGGGGATAGAGCCGTAGGCTACACCTTC
J: TRBJ1-1; D: .; V: TRBV5-1; size: .; CDR3: CASSFPDSTEAFF; DNA: TGCGCCAGCAGCTTTCCAGACAGCACTGAAGCTTTCTTT
J: TRBJ1-6; D: .; V: TRBV19; size: .; CDR3: CASSMGAQYNSPLHF; DNA: TGTGCCAGTAGTATGGGGGCCCAATATAATTCACCCCTCCACTTT
J: TRBJ1-2; D: .; V: TRBV7-6; size: .; CDR3: CASSLGPALEGYGYTF; DNA: TGTGCCAGCAGCTTAGGGCCCGCCCTGGAGGGCTATGGCTACACCTTC
J: TRBJ2-3; D: .; V: TRBV15; size: .; CDR3: CATSPRRGPNTQYF; DNA: TGTGCCACCAGCCCCCGGAGGGGGCCTAATACGCAGTATTTT
J: TRBJ2-3; D: .; V: TRBV5-1; size: .; CDR3: CASSGGELTDTQYF; DNA: TGCGCCAGCAGCGGCGGGGAGCTGACAGATACGCAGTATTTT
J: TRBJ1-5; D: TRBD1; V: TRBV19; size: .; CDR3: CASSKTGGNQPQHF; DNA: TGTGCCAGTAGTAAGACAGGGGGCAATCAGCCCCAGCATTTT
J: TRBJ2-3; D: .; V: TRBV2; size: once; CDR3: CASSEPGGETDTQYF; DNA: TGTGCCAGCAGTGAACCTGGGGGCGAAACAGATACGCAGTATTTT
J: TRBJ1-4; D: .; V: TRBV5-1; size: .; CDR3: CASSAGTLTNEKLFF; DNA: TGCGCCAGCAGCGCCGGGACATTAACTAATGAAAAACTGTTTTTT
J: TRBJ2-2; D: TRBD1; V: TRBV3-1/TRBV3-2; size: .; CDR3: CASTGQGFTGELFF; DNA: TGTGCCAGCACTGGACAGGGGTTCACCGGGGAGCTGTTTTTT
J: TRBJ2-3; D: TRBD1; V: TRBV24-1; size: .; CDR3: CATSDSRQGQADTQYF; DNA: TGTGCCACCAGTGATTCCAGACAGGGTCAGGCAGATACGCAGTATTTT
J: TRBJ1-1; D: .; V: TRBV6-6; size: .; CDR3: CASSQPPGAANTEAFF; DNA: TGTGCCAGCAGCCAACCTCCAGGGGCCGCTAACACTGAAGCTTTCTTT
J: TRBJ1-1; D: TRBD1; V: TRBV6-5; size: .; CDR3: CASSQQGDTEAFF; DNA: TGTGCCAGCAGTCAGCAGGGGGACACTGAAGCTTTCTTT
J: TRBJ1-4; D: .; V: TRBV6-5; size: .; CDR3: CASSPGLANEKLFF; DNA: TGTGCCAGCAGTCCGGGGTTGGCTAATGAAAAACTGTTTTTT
J: TRBJ1-3; D: TRBD1; V: TRBV18; size: .; CDR3: CASSTLDRGTGNTIYF; DNA: TGTGCCAGCTCAACCCTGGACAGGGGAACTGGAAACACCATATATTTT
J: TRBJ2-3; D: TRBD2; V: TRBV19; size: .; CDR3: CASSAAGTSGRDRYF; DNA: TGTGCCAGTAGTGCCGCCGGGACTAGCGGGCGAGATCGGTATTTT
J: TRBJ2-3; D: .; V: TRBV5-1; size: .; CDR3: CASSFGQTTSTDTQYF; DNA: TGCGCCAGCAGCTTCGGACAGACCACTAGCACAGATACGCAGTATTTT
J: TRBJ1-4; D: .; V: TRBV6-5; size: .; CDR3: CASSYGGGQGEKLFF; DNA: TGTGCCAGCAGTTACGGGGGGGGGCAGGGGGAAAAACTGTTTTTT
J: TRBJ2-7; D: TRBD2; V: TRBV9; size: .; CDR3: CASSVSGGSREQYF; DNA: TGTGCCAGCAGTGTTAGCGGGGGGAGTCGCGAGCAGTACTTC
J: TRBJ1-3; D: .; V: TRBV5-1; size: .; CDR3: CASSLGQGRNTIYF; DNA: TGCGCCAGCAGCTTAGGGCAGGGGAGAAACACCATATATTTT
J: TRBJ1-2; D: .; V: TRBV6-5; size: .; CDR3: CASSRVEHYGYTF; DNA: TGTGCCAGCAGCCGAGTGGAGCACTATGGCTACACCTTC
J: TRBJ1-1; D: .; V: TRBV5-1; size: .; CDR3: CASDRDTF; DNA: TGCGCCAGCGACCGGGATACCTTT
J: TRBJ1-1; D: TRBD1; V: TRBV7-9; size: .; CDR3: CASSETGANTEAFF; DNA: TGTGCCAGCAGTGAGACAGGGGCGAACACTGAAGCTTTCTTT
J: TRBJ1-2; D: .; V: TRBV11-2; size: .; CDR3: CASSFRDKGGGYTF; DNA: TGTGCCAGCAGCTTCAGGGACAAGGGCGGCGGCTACACCTTC
J: TRBJ1-5; D: .; V: TRBV5-4; size: .; CDR3: CASSVEGNQPQHF; DNA: TGTGCCAGCAGCGTGGAGGGGAATCAGCCCCAGCATTTT
J: TRBJ2-3; D: TRBD1; V: TRBV9; size: .; CDR3: CASSVRDRSTDTQYF; DNA: TGTGCCAGCAGCGTCCGGGACAGATCCACAGATACGCAGTATTTT
J: TRBJ1-2; D: .; V: TRBV30; size: .; CDR3: CAWSTSPGDGYTF; DNA: TGTGCCTGGAGCACTTCTCCAGGCGATGGCTACACCTTC